A selection of T cell receptor beta chains follows, all from one sample in a study of beta chain features in type 1 diabetes. Some clones are missing from TCRdb's copy, which holds only in-frame ones; the method was immunoSEQ multiplex PCR. The repertoire holds some 45,000 clones, with just over 50% as singletons. The sample consisted of Tregs from blood. These receptor sequences come from a young woman in good health. The CDR3 runs from the conserved cysteine through the conserved F or W. D genes are given only for firm matches. Size is stated for part of the rows, as once, few or many counts, or as a class when the clone is expanded.

abundance	d_gene	v_gene	j_gene	CDR3aa	CDR3nt
few	.	TRBV29-1	TRBJ2-3	CSVTREQGNTQYF	TGCAGCGTTACGCGTGAACAGGGTAATACGCAGTATTTT
few	.	TRBV18	TRBJ2-5	CASSREVQETQYF	TGTGCCAGCTCGAGGGAGGTTCAAGAGACCCAGTACTTC
.	.	TRBV27	TRBJ1-4	CASSLVTADEKLFF	TGTGCCAGCAGTTTAGTGACCGCGGATGAAAAACTGTTTTTT
few	TRBD1	TRBV18	TRBJ2-1	CASSTKDRASDGQFF	TGTGCCAGCTCAACAAAGGACAGGGCCTCCGATGGGCAGTTCTTC
.	.	TRBV5-1	TRBJ2-3	CASSLADLASTDTQYF	TGCGCCAGCAGCTTGGCGGATCTAGCGAGCACAGATACGCAGTATTTT
few	TRBD2	TRBV10-3	TRBJ2-1	CAISEREGLNEQFF	TGTGCCATCAGTGAACGGGAGGGCCTCAATGAGCAGTTCTTC
medium-sized	TRBD2	TRBV13	TRBJ2-1	CASTLRGRFKNEQFF	TGTGCCAGCACCCTCCGCGGGAGGTTCAAGAATGAGCAGTTCTTC
few	TRBD2	TRBV5-1	TRBJ2-5	CASSLGLAGLQETQYF	TGCGCCAGCAGCTTGGGACTAGCGGGACTTCAAGAGACCCAGTACTTC
.	TRBD1	TRBV10-3	TRBJ2-1	CAIMDRAYNEQFF	TGTGCCATCATGGACAGGGCCTACAATGAGCAGTTCTTC
.	TRBD1	TRBV4-2	TRBJ2-5	CASSQGLQGGEETQYF	TGTGCCAGCAGCCAAGGCCTACAGGGGGGAGAGGAGACCCAGTACTTC
.	TRBD2	TRBV4-2	TRBJ2-1	CASSRTSGTSGFNEQFF	TGTGCCAGCAGTCGTACCTCCGGGACTAGCGGGTTCAATGAGCAGTTCTTC
once	.	TRBV28	TRBJ1-6	CASSLRRLDSSYNSPLHF	TGTGCCAGCAGTTTACGCAGACTTGATAGCTCCTATAATTCACCCCTCCACTTT
few	.	TRBV4-3	TRBJ1-1	CASSQEEATEAFF	TGCGCCAGCAGCCAAGAAGAAGCTACTGAAGCTTTCTTT
.	.	TRBV20-1	TRBJ2-7	CSAIEKLEQYF	TGCAGTGCAATCGAGAAACTCGAGCAGTACTTC
.	TRBD1	TRBV28	TRBJ1-1	CASSVMGQSNTEAFF	TGTGCCAGCAGTGTCATGGGACAGTCCAACACTGAAGCTTTCTTT
.	.	TRBV19	TRBJ2-2	CASSIGQGHTGELFF	TGTGCCAGTAGTATAGGGCAGGGTCACACCGGGGAGCTGTTTTTT
.	.	TRBV27	TRBJ2-5	CASSLRFSFEQYF	TGTGCCAGCAGTTTAAGATTTAGCTTCGAGCAATACTTC
medium-sized	TRBD2	TRBV7-2	TRBJ2-4	CASSLARTSGRAPKNIQYF	TGTGCCAGCAGCTTAGCCCGGACTAGCGGGAGGGCCCCCAAAAACATTCAGTACTTC
.	.	TRBV7-2	TRBJ2-7	CASSLEVAAGSGEQYF	TGTGCCAGCAGCTTAGAAGTGGCGGCGGGATCCGGCGAGCAGTACTTC
.	.	TRBV6-1	TRBJ1-1	CASSEAAWATEAFF	TGTGCCAGCAGTGAAGCGGCTTGGGCCACTGAAGCTTTCTTT
.	TRBD2	TRBV4-1	TRBJ2-7	CASSLSGGPYEQYF	TGCGCCAGCAGCCTCTCGGGAGGGCCCTACGAGCAGTACTTC
once	.	TRBV14	TRBJ2-3	CASSPSTGTDTQYF	TGTGCCAGCAGCCCCTCGACAGGCACAGATACGCAGTATTTT
.	.	TRBV4-1	TRBJ2-2	CASSQVQYTGELFF	TGCGCCAGCAGCCAAGTTCAATACACCGGGGAGCTGTTTTTT
.	.	TRBV6-6	TRBJ1-5	CASSPGKGSNQPQHF	TGTGCCAGCAGTCCAGGGAAGGGGAGCAATCAGCCCCAGCATTTT